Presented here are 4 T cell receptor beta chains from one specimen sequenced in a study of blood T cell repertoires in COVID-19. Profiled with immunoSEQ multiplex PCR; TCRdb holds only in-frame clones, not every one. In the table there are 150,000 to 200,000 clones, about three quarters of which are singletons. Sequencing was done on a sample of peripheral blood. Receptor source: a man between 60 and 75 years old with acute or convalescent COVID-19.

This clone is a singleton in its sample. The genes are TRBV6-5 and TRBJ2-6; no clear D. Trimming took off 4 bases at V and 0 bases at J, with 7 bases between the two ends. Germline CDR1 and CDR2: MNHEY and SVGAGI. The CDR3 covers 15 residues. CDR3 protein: CASSSRVSGANVLTF. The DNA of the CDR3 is TGTGCCAGCAGTTCACGGGTCTCTGGGGCCAACGTCCTGACTTTC.

This CDR3 is CASSSYIHGQTTAGYTF. CDR3 DNA: TGTGCCAGCAGCTCATATATTCACGGACAAACGACGGCTGGCTACACCTTC. The chain uses TRBV7-6 and TRBJ1-2, with D tentatively TRBD1 (5 bases). Looked up from germline, CDR1 is SGHVS and CDR2 is FNYEAQ. The CDR3 runs to 17 residues. Trimming took off 4 bases at V and 7 bases at J, with 25 bases between the two ends.

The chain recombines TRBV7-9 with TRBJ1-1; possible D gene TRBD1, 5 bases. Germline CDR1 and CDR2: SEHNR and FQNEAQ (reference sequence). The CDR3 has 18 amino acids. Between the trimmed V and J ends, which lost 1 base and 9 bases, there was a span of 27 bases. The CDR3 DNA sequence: TGTGCCAGCAGCTTAGGAGGGAGGAACTGGGGGGACGCCTTAAAAGCTTTCTTT. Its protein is CASSLGGRNWGDALKAFF.

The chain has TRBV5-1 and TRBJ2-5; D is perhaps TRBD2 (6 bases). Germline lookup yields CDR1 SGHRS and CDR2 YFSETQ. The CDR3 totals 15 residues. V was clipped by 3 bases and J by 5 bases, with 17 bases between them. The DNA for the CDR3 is TGCGCCAGCAGCTCGGCGGGGACCCGCGGGGAGACCCAGTACTTC. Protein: CASSSAGTRGETQYF.